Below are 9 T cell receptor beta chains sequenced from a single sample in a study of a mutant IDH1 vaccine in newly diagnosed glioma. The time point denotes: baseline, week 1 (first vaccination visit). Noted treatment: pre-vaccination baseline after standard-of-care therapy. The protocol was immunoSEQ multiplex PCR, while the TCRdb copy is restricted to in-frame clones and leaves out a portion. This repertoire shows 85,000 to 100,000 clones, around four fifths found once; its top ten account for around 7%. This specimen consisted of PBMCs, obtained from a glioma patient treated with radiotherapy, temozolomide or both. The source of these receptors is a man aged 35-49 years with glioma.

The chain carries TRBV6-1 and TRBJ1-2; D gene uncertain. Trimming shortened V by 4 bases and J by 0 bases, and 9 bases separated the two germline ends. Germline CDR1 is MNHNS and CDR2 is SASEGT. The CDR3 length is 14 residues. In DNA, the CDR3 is TGTGCCAGCAGTGTTACGGGGACTAACTATGGCTACACCTTC. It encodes CASSVTGTNYGYTF.

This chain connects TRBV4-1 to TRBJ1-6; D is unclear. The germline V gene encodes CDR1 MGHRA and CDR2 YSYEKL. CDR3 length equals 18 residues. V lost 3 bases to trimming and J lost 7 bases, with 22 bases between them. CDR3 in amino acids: CASSHLVGKRPTNSPLHF. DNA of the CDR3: TGCGCCAGCAGCCACCTAGTGGGAAAGCGTCCGACGAATTCACCCCTCCACTTT.

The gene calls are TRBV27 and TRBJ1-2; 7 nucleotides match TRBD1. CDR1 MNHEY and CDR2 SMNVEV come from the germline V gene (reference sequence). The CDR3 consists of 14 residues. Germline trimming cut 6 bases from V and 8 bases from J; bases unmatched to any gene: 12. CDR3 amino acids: CASSPRGGGWGYTF. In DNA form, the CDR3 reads TGTGCCAGCAGCCCACGGGGAGGGGGCTGGGGCTACACCTTC.

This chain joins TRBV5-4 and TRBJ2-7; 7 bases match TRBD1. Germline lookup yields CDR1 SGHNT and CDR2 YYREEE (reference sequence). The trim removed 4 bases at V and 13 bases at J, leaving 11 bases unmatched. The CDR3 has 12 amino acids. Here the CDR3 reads CASSRDDQGEYF. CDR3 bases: TGTGCCAGCAGCCGAGATGACCAGGGGGAATACTTC. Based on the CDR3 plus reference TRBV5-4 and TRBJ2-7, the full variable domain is ETGVTQSPTHLIKTRGQQVTLRCSSQSGHNTVSWYQQALGQGPQFIFQYYREEENGRGNFPPRFSGLQFPNYSSELNVNALELDDSALYLCASSRDDQGEYFGPGTRLTVT.

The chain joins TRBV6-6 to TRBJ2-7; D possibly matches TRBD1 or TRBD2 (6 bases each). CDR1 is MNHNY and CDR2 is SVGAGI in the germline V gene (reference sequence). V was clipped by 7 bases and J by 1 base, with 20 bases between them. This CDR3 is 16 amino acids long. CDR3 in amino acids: CASTKGEAGTSYEQYF. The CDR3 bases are TGTGCCAGCACCAAGGGGGAGGCGGGAACGTCCTACGAGCAGTACTTC.

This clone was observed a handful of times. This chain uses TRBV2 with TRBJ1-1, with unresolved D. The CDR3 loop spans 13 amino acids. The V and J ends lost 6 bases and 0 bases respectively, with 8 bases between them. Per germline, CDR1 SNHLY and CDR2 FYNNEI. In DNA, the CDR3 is TGTGCCAGCAGCCAGATTATGAACACTGAAGCTTTCTTT. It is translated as CASSQIMNTEAFF.

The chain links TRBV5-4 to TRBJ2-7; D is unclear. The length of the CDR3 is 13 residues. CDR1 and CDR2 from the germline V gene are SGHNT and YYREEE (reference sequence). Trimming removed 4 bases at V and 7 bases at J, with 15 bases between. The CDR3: CASSPGAGSEQYF. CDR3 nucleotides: TGTGCCAGCAGCCCCGGCGCAGGTTCTGAGCAGTACTTC.

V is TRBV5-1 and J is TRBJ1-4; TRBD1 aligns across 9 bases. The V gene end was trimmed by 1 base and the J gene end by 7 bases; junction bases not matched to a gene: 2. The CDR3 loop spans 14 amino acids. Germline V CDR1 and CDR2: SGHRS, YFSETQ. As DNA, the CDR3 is TGCGCCAGCAGCTTGCGGGACAGGGCTGAAAAACTGTTTTTT. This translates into CASSLRDRAEKLFF.

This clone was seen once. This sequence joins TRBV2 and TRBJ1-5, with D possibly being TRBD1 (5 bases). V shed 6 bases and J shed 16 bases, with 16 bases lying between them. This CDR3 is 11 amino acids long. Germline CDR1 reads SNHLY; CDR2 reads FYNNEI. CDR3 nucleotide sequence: TGTGCCAGCAGCTTTACAGGTGTCAAACATTTT. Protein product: CASSFTGVKHF.